This TCR beta chain is from a study of control samples from healthy donors and cancer patients. The repertoire was sequenced with immunoSEQ multiplex PCR; TCRdb's copy has only in-frame clones and lacks some. The sample contains approximately 100,000 clones, about 85% of which appear only once. This CDR3 contains 18 residues. Germline lookup yields CDR1 SGHVS and CDR2 FNYEAQ. V was clipped by 5 bases and J by 7 bases; unmatched bases: 19. The sequencing input was blood. J is TRBJ2-7 and V is TRBV7-6; the match to TRBD1 covers 11 bases. The sequence was obtained from a woman aged 40 to 50 in good health. CDR3 DNA sequence: TGTGCCAGCAGCCGCATACCGCGGATGGGGACAGGGGGTGCGGAGCAGTACTTC. Protein: CASSRIPRMGTGGAEQYF.